This TCR beta chain appears in the sequencing data of a study of shared T cell receptors in the human thymus. Clones were read by immunoSEQ multiplex PCR, and TCRdb kept only the in-frame ones, dropping some. The sample carries hundreds of thousands of clones, around nine tenths recorded once. Another study also made use of these data, one on human thymus T cells. As reported in that work: Corrective cardiac operations yielded the resected thymus tissue. Use of V and J genes seemed skewed within the thymic and blood repertoires. Thymic repertoires of unrelated individuals were reported in related research to overlap highly.

The material sequenced was thymocytes. The clonotype originates from a boy under two years old with a congenital heart defect.

The CDR3 reads CASSMGTGTEQYF. In DNA, the CDR3 is TGTGCCAGTAGTATGGGAACAGGCACCGAGCAGTACTTC. The chain couples TRBV19 to TRBJ2-7; D is possibly TRBD1 (5 bases). V was pared by 3 bases and J by 6 bases, with 12 bases between. Looked up from germline, CDR1 is LNHDA and CDR2 is SQIVND (reference sequence). The CDR3 is 13 residues long.